One sample yielded the 2 T cell receptor beta chains listed below, sequenced in a study of T cell repertoires and HLA-DP antigens. These receptors are not linked to any known antigen. Measured with immunoSEQ multiplex PCR; TCRdb has only the in-frame clones, and not every one. The table has around 100,000 clones, nearly 95% seen once. What was sequenced was CD4+ T cells from PBMCs. The source of these receptors is a woman in her late teens or twenties in good health and CMV-seronegative.

The chain combines TRBV7-3 with TRBJ2-5; D unclear. The CDR3 has 13 amino acids. CDR1 and CDR2 from the germline V gene are SGHTA and FQGTGA. V dropped 2 bases and J dropped 2 bases, with 6 bases sitting between them. The CDR3 here is CASSLLQQETQYF. The CDR3 coding sequence is TGTGCCAGCAGCTTACTGCAACAAGAGACCCAGTACTTC.

This clone was recorded a few times. The chain joins TRBV27 to TRBJ1-6; TRBD1 aligns across 7 bases. The germline gives CDR1 MNHEY, CDR2 SMNVEV (reference sequence). Trimming took 5 bases from V and 7 from J; bases not matched to a gene: 11. The CDR3 covers 16 residues. The CDR3: CASSMIGGQGNSPLHF. The CDR3, as DNA: TGTGCCAGCAGTATGATAGGGGGCCAAGGGAATTCACCCCTCCACTTT.